The sample holds a few counts of the clone carrying this TCR beta chain. CDR1 is SGHDN, CDR2 FVKESK, per germline. CDR3 length equals 14 residues. Trimming pared 4 bases from V and 1 base from J, leaving 10 bases between. TCRdb processed the RT-PCR reads anew with MiXCR; each CDR3 protein has one entry. The repertoire consists of 550,000 to 650,000 distinct CDR3 sequences, with approximately 12% occurring once and the leading ten covering roughly 10%. The data stem from a study of response to subunit inactivated influenza vaccine. The chain is built from TRBV14 and TRBJ1-1; a possible D gene is TRBD1 (5 bases). The input for sequencing was PBMCs from blood, taken on the day of vaccination. This clonotype was obtained from a man between 45 and 60 years old who received an inactivated influenza vaccine. The CDR3 loop is CASSRTGTNTEAFF. In nucleotides, the CDR3 is TGTGCCAGCAGCCGGACGGGGACGAACACTGAAGCTTTCTTT.